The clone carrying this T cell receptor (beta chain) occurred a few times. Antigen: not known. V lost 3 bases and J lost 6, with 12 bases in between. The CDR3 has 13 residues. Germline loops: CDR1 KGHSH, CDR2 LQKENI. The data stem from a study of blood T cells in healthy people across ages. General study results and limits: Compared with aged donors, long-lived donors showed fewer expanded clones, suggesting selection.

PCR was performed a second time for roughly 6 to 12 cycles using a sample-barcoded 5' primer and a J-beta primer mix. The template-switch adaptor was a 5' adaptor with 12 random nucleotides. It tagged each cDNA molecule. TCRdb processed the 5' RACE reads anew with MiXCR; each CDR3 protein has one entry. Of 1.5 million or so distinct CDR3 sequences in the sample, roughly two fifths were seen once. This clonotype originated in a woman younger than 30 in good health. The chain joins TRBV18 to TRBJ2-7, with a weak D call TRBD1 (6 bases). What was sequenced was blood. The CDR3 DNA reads TGTGCCAGCTCACCTTCGAGACAGGCCGAGCAGTACTTC. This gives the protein CASSPSRQAEQYF.